This section outlines one T cell receptor beta chain sequence together with its context. The sample belongs to a study of blood T cell repertoires in COVID-19. Germline-derived CDR1 and CDR2 are GTSNPN and SVGIG (reference sequence). The CDR3 runs to 15 residues. With V trimmed by 6 bases and J by 10 bases, 17 bases remained unmatched. Assay: immunoSEQ multiplex PCR; the TCRdb copy retains only in-frame clones and omits some. The sample lists 250,000 to 350,000 clones, about 80% occurring once. Specimen: peripheral blood. This clonotype was sampled from a person aged 65-85 years with COVID-19, enrolled during active disease. The genes are TRBV30 and TRBJ2-1; the match to TRBD1 covers 8 bases. The CDR3 sequence is CACARQGNWNAEQFF. CDR3 coding DNA: TGTGCCTGCGCTCGACAGGGGAATTGGAATGCCGAGCAGTTCTTC.